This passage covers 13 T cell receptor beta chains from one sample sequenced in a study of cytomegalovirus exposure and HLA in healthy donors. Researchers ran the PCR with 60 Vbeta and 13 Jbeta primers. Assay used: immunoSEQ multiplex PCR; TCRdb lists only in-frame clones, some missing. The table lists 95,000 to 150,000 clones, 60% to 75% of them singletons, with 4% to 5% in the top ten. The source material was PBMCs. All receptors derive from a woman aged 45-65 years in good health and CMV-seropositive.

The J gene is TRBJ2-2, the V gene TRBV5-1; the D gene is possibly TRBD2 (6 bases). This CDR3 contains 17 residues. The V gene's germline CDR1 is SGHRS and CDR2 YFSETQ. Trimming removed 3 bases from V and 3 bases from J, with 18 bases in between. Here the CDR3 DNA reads TGCGCCAGCAGCTCTATATACGGGGGTCAGGACACCGGGGAGCTGTTTTTT. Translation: CASSSIYGGQDTGELFF.

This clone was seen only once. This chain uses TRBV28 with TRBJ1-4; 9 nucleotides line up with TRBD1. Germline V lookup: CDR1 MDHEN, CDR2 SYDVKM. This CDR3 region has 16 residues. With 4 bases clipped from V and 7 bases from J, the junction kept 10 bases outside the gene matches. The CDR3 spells CASSSSPGQGTEKLFF. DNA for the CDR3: TGTGCCAGCAGTTCATCACCCGGACAGGGGACTGAAAAACTGTTTTTT.

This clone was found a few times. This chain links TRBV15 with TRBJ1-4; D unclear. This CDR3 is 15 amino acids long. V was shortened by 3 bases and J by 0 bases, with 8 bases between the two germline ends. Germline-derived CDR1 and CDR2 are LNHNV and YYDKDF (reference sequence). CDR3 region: CATSRVGATNEKLFF. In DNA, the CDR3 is TGTGCCACCAGCAGGGTAGGAGCAACTAATGAAAAACTGTTTTTT.

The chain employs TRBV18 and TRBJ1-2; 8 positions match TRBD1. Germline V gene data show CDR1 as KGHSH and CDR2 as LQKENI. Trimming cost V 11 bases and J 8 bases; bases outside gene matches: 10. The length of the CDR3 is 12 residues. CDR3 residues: CAAGQGTAGYTF. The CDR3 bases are TGTGCCGCCGGACAGGGTACTGCCGGCTACACCTTC.

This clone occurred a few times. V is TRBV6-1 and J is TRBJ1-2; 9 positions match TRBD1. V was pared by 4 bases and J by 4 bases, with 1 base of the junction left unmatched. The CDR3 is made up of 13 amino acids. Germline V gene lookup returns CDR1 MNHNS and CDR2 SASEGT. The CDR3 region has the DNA TGTGCCAGCAGTGCGGGACAGGGCTATGGCTACACCTTC. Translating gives CASSAGQGYGYTF.

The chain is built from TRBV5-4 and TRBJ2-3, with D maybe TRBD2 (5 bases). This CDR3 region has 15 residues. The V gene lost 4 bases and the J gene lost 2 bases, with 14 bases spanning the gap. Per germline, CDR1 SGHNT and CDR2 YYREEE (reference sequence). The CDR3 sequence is CASSPRGRNTDTQYF. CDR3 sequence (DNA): TGTGCCAGCAGCCCTCGGGGTCGTAACACAGATACGCAGTATTTT.

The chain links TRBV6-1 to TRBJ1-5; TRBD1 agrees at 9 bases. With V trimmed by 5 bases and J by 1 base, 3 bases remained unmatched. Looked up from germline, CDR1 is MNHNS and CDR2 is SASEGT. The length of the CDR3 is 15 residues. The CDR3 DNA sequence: TGTGCCAGCAGTTTACAGGGGGCGAGCAATCAGCCCCAGCATTTT. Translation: CASSLQGASNQPQHF.

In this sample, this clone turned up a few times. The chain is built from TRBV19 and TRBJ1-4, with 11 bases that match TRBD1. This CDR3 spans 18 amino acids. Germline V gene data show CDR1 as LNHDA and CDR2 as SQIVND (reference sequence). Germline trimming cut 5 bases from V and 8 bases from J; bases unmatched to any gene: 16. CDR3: CASSRAVPGQGGGEKLFF. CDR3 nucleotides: TGTGCCAGTAGTCGAGCCGTCCCGGGACAGGGGGGTGGAGAAAAACTGTTTTTT.

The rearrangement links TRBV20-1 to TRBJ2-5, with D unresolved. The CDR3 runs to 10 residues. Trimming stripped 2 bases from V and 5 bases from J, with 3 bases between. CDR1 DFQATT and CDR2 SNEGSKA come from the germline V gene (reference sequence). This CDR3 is CSARLETQYF. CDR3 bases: TGCAGTGCTAGACTGGAGACCCAGTACTTC.

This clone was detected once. The CDR3 loop is CASDHGGATDTQYF. CDR3 coding DNA: TGCGCCAGCGACCACGGGGGGGCGACAGATACGCAGTATTTT. This sequence joins TRBV5-1 and TRBJ2-3, with TRBD2 matching 8 bases. The length of the CDR3 is 14 residues. V trimming: 7 bases; J trimming: 3 bases; junction bases outside the gene matches: 7. From germline, CDR1 is SGHRS and CDR2 YFSETQ.

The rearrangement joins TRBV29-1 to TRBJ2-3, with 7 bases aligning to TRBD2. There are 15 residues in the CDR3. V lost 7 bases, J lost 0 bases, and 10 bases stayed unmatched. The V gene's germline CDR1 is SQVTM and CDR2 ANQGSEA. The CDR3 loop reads CSAGRAGSSTDTQYF. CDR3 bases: TGCAGCGCTGGGAGAGCGGGGTCTAGCACAGATACGCAGTATTTT.

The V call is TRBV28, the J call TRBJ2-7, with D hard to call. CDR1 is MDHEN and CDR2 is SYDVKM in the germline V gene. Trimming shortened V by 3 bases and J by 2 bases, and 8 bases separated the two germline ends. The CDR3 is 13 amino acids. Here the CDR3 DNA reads TGTGCCAGCAGTTTGGGCACCGCCTACGAGCAGTACTTC. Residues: CASSLGTAYEQYF.

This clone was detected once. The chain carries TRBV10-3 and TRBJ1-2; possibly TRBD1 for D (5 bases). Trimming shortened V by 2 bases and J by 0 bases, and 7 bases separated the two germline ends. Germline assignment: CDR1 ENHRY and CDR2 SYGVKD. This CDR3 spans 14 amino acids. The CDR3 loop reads CAISETGSNYGYTF. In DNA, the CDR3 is TGTGCCATCAGTGAGACAGGATCTAACTATGGCTACACCTTC.